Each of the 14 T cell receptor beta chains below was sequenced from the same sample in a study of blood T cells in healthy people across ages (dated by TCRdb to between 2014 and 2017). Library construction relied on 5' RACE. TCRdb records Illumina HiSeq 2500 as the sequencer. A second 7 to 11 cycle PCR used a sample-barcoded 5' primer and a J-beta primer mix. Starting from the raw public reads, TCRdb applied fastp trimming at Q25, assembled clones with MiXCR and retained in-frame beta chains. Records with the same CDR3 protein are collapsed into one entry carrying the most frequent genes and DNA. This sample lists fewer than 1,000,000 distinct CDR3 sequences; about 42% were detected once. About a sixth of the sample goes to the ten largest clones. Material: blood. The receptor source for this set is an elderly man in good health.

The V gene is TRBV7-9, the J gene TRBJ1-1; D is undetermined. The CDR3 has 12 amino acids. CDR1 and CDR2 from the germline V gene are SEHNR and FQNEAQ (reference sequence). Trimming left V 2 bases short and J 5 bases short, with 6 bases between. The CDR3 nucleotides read TGTGCCAGCAGCTTAATAGCAACTGAAGCTTTCTTT. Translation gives CASSLIATEAFF. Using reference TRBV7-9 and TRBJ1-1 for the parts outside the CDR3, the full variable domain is DTGVSQNPRHKITKRGQNVTFRCDPISEHNRLYWYRQTLGQGPEFLTYFQNEAQLEKSRLLSDRFSAERPKGSFSTLEIQRTEQGDSAMYLCASSLIATEAFFGQGTRLTVV.

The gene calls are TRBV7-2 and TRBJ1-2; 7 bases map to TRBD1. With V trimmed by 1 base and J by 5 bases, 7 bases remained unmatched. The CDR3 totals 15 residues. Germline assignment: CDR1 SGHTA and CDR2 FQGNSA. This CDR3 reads CASSLGPGTEYGYTF. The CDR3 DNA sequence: TGTGCCAGCAGCTTAGGCCCGGGGACAGAATATGGCTACACCTTC.

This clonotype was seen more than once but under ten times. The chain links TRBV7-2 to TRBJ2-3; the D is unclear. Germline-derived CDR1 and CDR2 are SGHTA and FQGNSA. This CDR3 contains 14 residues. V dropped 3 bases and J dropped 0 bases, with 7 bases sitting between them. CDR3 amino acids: CASSFSTSTDTQYF. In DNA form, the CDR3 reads TGTGCCAGCAGCTTTTCAACTAGCACAGATACGCAGTATTTT.

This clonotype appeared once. CDR3 DNA: TGTGCCAGCAGCCAGAGGTACAGGGATAATGAAAAACTGTTTTTT. Translating gives CASSQRYRDNEKLFF. The chain uses TRBV3-1 and TRBJ1-4; perhaps TRBD1 as D (6 bases). V shed 3 bases and J shed 4 bases, with 12 bases lying between them. Germline V lookup: CDR1 LGHDT, CDR2 YNNKEL (reference sequence). The CDR3 runs to 15 residues.

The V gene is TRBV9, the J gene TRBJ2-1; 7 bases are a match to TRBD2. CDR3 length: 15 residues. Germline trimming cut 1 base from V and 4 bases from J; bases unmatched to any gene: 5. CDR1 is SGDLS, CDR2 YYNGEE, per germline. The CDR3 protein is CASSVRAGAYNEQFF. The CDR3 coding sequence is TGTGCCAGCAGCGTAAGGGCGGGAGCTTACAATGAGCAGTTCTTC.

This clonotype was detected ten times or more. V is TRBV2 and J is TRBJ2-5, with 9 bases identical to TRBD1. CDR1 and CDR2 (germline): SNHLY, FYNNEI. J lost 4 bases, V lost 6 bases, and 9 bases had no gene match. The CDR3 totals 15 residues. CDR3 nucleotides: TGTGCCAGCAGCGACAGGGGGAATGTGCGAGAGACCCAGTACTTC. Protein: CASSDRGNVRETQYF.

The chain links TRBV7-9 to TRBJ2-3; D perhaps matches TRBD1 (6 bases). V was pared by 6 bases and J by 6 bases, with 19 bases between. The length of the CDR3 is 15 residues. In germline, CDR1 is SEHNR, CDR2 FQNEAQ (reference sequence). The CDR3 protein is CASSPQRTGSDTQYF. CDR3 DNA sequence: TGTGCCAGCAGTCCACAACGAACAGGGTCGGATACGCAGTATTTT.

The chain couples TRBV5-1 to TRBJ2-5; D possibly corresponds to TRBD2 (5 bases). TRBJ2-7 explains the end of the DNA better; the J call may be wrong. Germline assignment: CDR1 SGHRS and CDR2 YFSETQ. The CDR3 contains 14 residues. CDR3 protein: CASSLAGVSGEQYF. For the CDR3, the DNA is TGCGCCAGCAGCTTGGCCGGGGTTTCGGGCGAGCAGTACTTC.

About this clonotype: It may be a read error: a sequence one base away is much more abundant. CDR3 DNA: TGCAGTGGGTCCCCTCCACGGGTGTACCAAGAGACCCAGTTCTTC. Residues: CSGSPPRVYQETQFF. V usage is TRBV20-1 and J usage is TRBJ2-5; D unresolved. The J call is doubtful: the DNA matches TRBJ2-1 better. The CDR3 covers 15 residues. Germline V CDR1 and CDR2: DFQATT, SNEGSKA (reference sequence).

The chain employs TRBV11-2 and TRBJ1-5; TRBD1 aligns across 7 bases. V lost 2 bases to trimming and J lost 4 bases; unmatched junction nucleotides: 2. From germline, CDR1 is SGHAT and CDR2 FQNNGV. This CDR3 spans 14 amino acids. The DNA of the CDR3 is TGTGCCAGCAGCTTAACAGGGGAAAATCAGCCCCAGCATTTT. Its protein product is CASSLTGENQPQHF.

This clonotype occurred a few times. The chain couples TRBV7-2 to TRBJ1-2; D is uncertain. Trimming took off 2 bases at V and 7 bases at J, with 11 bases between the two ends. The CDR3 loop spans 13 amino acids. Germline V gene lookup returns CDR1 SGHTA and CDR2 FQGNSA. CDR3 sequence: CASSLWDRGGYTF. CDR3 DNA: TGTGCCAGCAGCTTATGGGATCGGGGTGGCTACACCTTC.

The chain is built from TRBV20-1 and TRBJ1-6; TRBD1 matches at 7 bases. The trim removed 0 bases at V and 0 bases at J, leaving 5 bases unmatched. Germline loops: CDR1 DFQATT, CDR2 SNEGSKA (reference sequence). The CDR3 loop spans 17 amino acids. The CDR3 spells CSARDIQGDSYNSPLHF. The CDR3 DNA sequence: TGCAGTGCTAGAGATATCCAGGGGGACTCCTATAATTCACCCCTCCACTTT.

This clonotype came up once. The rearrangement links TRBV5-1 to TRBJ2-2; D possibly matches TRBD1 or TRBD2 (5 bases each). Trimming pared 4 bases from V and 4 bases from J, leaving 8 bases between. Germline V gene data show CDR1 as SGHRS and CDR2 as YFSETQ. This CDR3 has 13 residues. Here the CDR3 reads CASSHGTTGELFF. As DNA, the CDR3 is TGCGCCAGCAGCCACGGGACCACCGGGGAGCTGTTTTTT. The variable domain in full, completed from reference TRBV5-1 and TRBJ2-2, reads KAGVTQTPRYLIKTRGQQVTLSCSPISGHRSVSWYQQTPGQGLQFLFEYFSETQRNKGNFPGRFSGRQFSNSRSEMNVSTLELGDSALYLCASSHGTTGELFFGEGSRLTVL.

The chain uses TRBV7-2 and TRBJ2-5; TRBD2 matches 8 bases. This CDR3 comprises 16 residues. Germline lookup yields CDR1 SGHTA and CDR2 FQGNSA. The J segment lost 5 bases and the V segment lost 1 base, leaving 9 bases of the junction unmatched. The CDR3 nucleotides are TGTGCCAGCAGCTTAGATAGCGGGAACGGGCGGGAGACCCAGTACTTC. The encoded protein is CASSLDSGNGRETQYF. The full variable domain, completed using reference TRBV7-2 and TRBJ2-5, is GAGVSQSPSNKVTEKGKDVELRCDPISGHTALYWYRQSLGQGLEFLIYFQGNSAPDKSGLPSDRFSAERTGGSVSTLTIQRTQQEDSAVYLCASSLDSGNGRETQYFGPGTRLLVL.